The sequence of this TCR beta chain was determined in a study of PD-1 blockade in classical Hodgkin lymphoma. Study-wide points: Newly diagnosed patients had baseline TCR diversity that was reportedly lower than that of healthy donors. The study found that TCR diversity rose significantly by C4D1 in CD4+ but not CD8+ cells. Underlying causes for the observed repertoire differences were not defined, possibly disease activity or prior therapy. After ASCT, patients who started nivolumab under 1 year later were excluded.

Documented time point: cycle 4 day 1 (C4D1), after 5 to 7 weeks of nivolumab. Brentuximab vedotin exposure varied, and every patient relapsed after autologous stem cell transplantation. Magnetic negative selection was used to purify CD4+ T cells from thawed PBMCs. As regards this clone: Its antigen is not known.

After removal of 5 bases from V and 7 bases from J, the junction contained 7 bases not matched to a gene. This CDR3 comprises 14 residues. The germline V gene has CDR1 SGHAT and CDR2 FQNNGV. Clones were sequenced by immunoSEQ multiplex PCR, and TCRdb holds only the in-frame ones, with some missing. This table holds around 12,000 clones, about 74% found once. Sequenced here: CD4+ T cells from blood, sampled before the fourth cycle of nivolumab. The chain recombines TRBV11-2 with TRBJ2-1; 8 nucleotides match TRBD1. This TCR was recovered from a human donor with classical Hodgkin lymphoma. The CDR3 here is CASSPRQGRNEQFF. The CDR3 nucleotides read TGTGCCAGCAGCCCTAGACAGGGGAGAAATGAGCAGTTCTTC. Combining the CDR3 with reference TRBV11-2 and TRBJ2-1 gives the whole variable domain EAGVAQSPRYKIIEKRQSVAFWCNPISGHATLYWYQQILGQGPKLLIQFQNNGVVDDSQLPKDRFSAERLKGVDSTLKIQPAKLEDSAVYLCASSPRQGRNEQFFGPGTRLTVL.